Described below is a single T cell receptor beta chain sequence and its context. Patients in Seattle were enrolled during active infection, then followed longitudinally. Germline V gene data show CDR1 as KGHSH and CDR2 as LQKENI. V was clipped by 2 bases and J by 5 bases, with 9 bases between them. The CDR3 is 13 residues long. This specimen comes from a study of blood T cell repertoires in COVID-19. On the study more broadly: PBMCs, B-cell-depleted T cells, or T cells were the source of the cDNA or gDNA that made up the material.

The assay was immunoSEQ multiplex PCR, and TCRdb's table has in-frame clones only and misses some. The table shows 150,000 or so clones, with 80% to 90% occurring only once. V and J are TRBV18 and TRBJ2-5; no clear D gene. This sequence originates from a man aged 18 to 35 with COVID-19, enrolled during active disease. Sequenced material: peripheral blood. The CDR3 sequence is CASSPDFGETQYF. The CDR3 DNA follows: TGTGCCAGCTCACCAGACTTTGGGGAGACCCAGTACTTC.